This is a list of T cell receptor beta chains from one sample in a study of long-term antiretroviral therapy in people with HIV. Method: immunoSEQ multiplex PCR; TCRdb's copy keeps in-frame clones and lacks some. The data contain 20,000 to 25,000 clones, 81% of them seen just once; the ten biggest clones take up 12%. This specimen was unsorted PBMCs, taken 0.1 years before starting antiretroviral therapy. The origin of the receptors is a man in his forties or fifties with HIV. Each CDR3 is given with its conserved first and last residue. A D gene is named only where the DNA matches it firmly. The size field is filled for only some rows; it gives once, few, many or a size class.

J gene: TRBJ2-4; V gene: TRBV4-2; clone size: .; D gene: TRBD1; CDR3 DNA: TGTGCCAGCAGCCAAGTCCTGGACAGGGGTGAAAACATTCAGTACTTC; CDR3 protein: CASSQVLDRGENIQYF
J gene: TRBJ2-7; V gene: TRBV5-1; clone size: .; D gene: TRBD1; CDR3 DNA: TGCGCCAGCAGCTTGGCCCAGACAGGGGACGAGCAGTACTTC; CDR3 protein: CASSLAQTGDEQYF
J gene: TRBJ2-2; V gene: TRBV10-2; clone size: once; D gene: .; CDR3 DNA: TGCGCCAGCAGTTGGGAGACCGGGGAGCTGTTTTTT; CDR3 protein: CASSWETGELFF
J gene: TRBJ2-6; V gene: TRBV7-2; clone size: .; D gene: TRBD2; CDR3 DNA: TGTGCCAGCAGCGTGAGACTAGCGGGAGGGTCTGGGGCCAACGTCCTGACTTTC; CDR3 protein: CASSVRLAGGSGANVLTF
J gene: TRBJ2-5; V gene: TRBV5-6; clone size: once; D gene: TRBD2; CDR3 DNA: TGTGCCAGCATTGGGGGGGGATTGGCTAGCGGGAGATTCGGAGAGACCCAGTACTTC; CDR3 protein: CASIGGGLASGRFGETQYF
J gene: TRBJ2-5; V gene: TRBV6-4; clone size: .; D gene: TRBD1; CDR3 DNA: TGTGCCAAAGGACAGGTAAGGAGGAGGCAAGAGACCCAGTACTTC; CDR3 protein: CAKGQVRRRQETQYF
J gene: TRBJ2-5; V gene: TRBV15; clone size: .; D gene: .; CDR3 DNA: TGTGCCACCAGCACCCGAGTGGGGATCGTCGTGACCCAGTACTTC; CDR3 protein: CATSTRVGIVVTQYF
J gene: TRBJ1-1; V gene: TRBV5-1; clone size: .; D gene: .; CDR3 DNA: TGCGCCAGCAGCTTCGGGGGAGGAGGGACTGAAGCTTTCTTT; CDR3 protein: CASSFGGGGTEAFF
J gene: TRBJ2-5; V gene: TRBV7-9; clone size: .; D gene: TRBD2; CDR3 DNA: TGTGCCAGCAGCTTTAAGGGACTAGCGGGTGGATGGGAGACCCAGTACTTC; CDR3 protein: CASSFKGLAGGWETQYF
J gene: TRBJ1-1; V gene: TRBV4-3; clone size: .; D gene: .; CDR3 DNA: TGCGCCAGCAGCCAATGGTCGACGAACACTGAAGCTTTCTTT; CDR3 protein: CASSQWSTNTEAFF
J gene: TRBJ2-7; V gene: TRBV5-1; clone size: .; D gene: TRBD2; CDR3 DNA: TGCGCCAGCAGCTTCGTCCTAGCGGCCTCCTACGAGCAGTACTTC; CDR3 protein: CASSFVLAASYEQYF
J gene: TRBJ2-2; V gene: TRBV19; clone size: .; D gene: .; CDR3 DNA: TGTGCCAGTACGCGGGGGCGTAGCACCGGGGAGCTGTTTTTT; CDR3 protein: CASTRGRSTGELFF
J gene: TRBJ2-2; V gene: TRBV27; clone size: .; D gene: .; CDR3 DNA: TGTGCCAGCAGTATAACTACTCCCGGGGAGCTGTTTTTT; CDR3 protein: CASSITTPGELFF
J gene: TRBJ2-2; V gene: TRBV18; clone size: .; D gene: .; CDR3 DNA: TGTGCCAGCTCACTCCCAGGGCGAGTACGGGCGAACACCGGGGAGCTGTTTTTT; CDR3 protein: CASSLPGRVRANTGELFF
J gene: TRBJ2-7; V gene: TRBV19; clone size: few; D gene: .; CDR3 DNA: TGTGCCAGTAGTATTCCGGGTATCTCCTACGAGCAGTACTTC; CDR3 protein: CASSIPGISYEQYF
J gene: TRBJ1-5; V gene: TRBV19; clone size: .; D gene: .; CDR3 DNA: TGTGCCAGTAGTAAATGGGGTGGAGTTCAGCCCCAGCATTTT; CDR3 protein: CASSKWGGVQPQHF
J gene: TRBJ2-1; V gene: TRBV29-1; clone size: .; D gene: .; CDR3 DNA: TGCAGCGCAAACCTGGCGACAGCTCTGGAGCAGTTCTTC; CDR3 protein: CSANLATALEQFF
J gene: TRBJ1-5; V gene: TRBV28; clone size: .; D gene: TRBD1; CDR3 DNA: TGTGCCAGCAGTTTCCAGGGGGCCTTCGATCAGCCCCAGCATTTT; CDR3 protein: CASSFQGAFDQPQHF
J gene: TRBJ1-5; V gene: TRBV5-6; clone size: once; D gene: TRBD1; CDR3 DNA: TGTGCCAGCAGCTTCGGACAGGCGAGGAATCAGCCCCAGCATTTT; CDR3 protein: CASSFGQARNQPQHF
J gene: TRBJ1-5; V gene: TRBV10-3; clone size: .; D gene: .; CDR3 DNA: TGTGCCATCAGTGAGTCGTTAGGGGCGGGCAATCAGCCCCAGCATTTT; CDR3 protein: CAISESLGAGNQPQHF
J gene: TRBJ2-3; V gene: TRBV5-1; clone size: .; D gene: TRBD1; CDR3 DNA: TGCGCCAGCAGCTGGGGACAGGGGGCTAGGACAGATACGCAGTATTTT; CDR3 protein: CASSWGQGARTDTQYF
J gene: TRBJ1-2; V gene: TRBV14; clone size: .; D gene: TRBD1; CDR3 DNA: TGTGCCAGCAGCCAAGCCGGGGGACAGTTTCGGAAGGATGGCTACACCTTC; CDR3 protein: CASSQAGGQFRKDGYTF
J gene: TRBJ2-4; V gene: TRBV7-9; clone size: .; D gene: .; CDR3 DNA: TGTGCCAGCAGCGTAGCTACGGGGACACAGTACTTC; CDR3 protein: CASSVATGTQYF
J gene: TRBJ2-1; V gene: TRBV6-5; clone size: .; D gene: .; CDR3 DNA: TGTGCCAGCAGGACCCCGGGCGGGAATGAGCAGTTCTTC; CDR3 protein: CASRTPGGNEQFF
J gene: TRBJ2-7; V gene: TRBV27; clone size: few; D gene: TRBD1; CDR3 DNA: TGTGCCAGCAGTTCTAGACAGGGGGAGTTCTCCTACGAGCAGTACTTC; CDR3 protein: CASSSRQGEFSYEQYF
J gene: TRBJ1-5; V gene: TRBV28; clone size: .; D gene: TRBD1; CDR3 DNA: TGTGCCAGCACCCCCGTGGGGGACAGAGAACAGCCCCAGCATTTT; CDR3 protein: CASTPVGDREQPQHF
J gene: TRBJ2-3; V gene: TRBV19; clone size: .; D gene: .; CDR3 DNA: TGTGCCAGTAGTATCGGAACAGATACGCAGTATTTT; CDR3 protein: CASSIGTDTQYF
J gene: TRBJ1-5; V gene: TRBV13; clone size: .; D gene: .; CDR3 DNA: TGTGCCAGCAGCTTACGGTCTCGGGGGGGGGTTAGCAATCAGCCCCAGCATTTT; CDR3 protein: CASSLRSRGGVSNQPQHF